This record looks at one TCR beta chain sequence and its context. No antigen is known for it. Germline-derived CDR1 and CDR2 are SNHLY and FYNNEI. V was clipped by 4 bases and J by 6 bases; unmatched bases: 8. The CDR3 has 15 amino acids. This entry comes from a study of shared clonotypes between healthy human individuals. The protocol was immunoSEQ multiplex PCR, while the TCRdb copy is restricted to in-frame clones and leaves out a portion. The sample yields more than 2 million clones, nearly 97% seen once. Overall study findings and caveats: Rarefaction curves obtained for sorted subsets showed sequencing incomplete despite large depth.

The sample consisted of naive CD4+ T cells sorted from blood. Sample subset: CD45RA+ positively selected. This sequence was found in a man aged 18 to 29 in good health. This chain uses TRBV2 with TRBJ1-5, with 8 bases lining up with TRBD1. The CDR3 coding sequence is TGTGCCAGCAGTGGCACCGGGACAGGTGGTCAGCCCCAGCATTTT. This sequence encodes CASSGTGTGGQPQHF.